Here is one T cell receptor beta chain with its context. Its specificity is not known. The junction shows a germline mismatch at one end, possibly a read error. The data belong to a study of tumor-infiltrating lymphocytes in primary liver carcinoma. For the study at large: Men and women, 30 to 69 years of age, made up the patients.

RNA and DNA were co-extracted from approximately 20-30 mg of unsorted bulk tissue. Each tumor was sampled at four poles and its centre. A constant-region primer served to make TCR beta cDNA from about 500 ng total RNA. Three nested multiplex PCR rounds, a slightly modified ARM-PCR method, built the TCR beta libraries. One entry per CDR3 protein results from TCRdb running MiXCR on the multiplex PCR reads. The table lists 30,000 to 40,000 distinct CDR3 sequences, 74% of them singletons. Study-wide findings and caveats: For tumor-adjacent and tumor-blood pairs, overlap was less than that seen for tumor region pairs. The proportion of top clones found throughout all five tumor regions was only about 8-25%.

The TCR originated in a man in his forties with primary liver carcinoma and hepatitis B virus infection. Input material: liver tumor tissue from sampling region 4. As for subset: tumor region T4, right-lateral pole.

The CDR3 DNA follows: TGTGCCAGTAGCGCTACAGGGGGGGGGAACTATGGCCACACCTTC. Its translation is CASSATGGGNYGHTF. V and J are TRBV5-4 and TRBJ1-2, with TRBD1 matching over 8 bases. This CDR3 spans 15 amino acids. Germline CDR1 reads SGHNT; CDR2 reads YYREEE (reference sequence).